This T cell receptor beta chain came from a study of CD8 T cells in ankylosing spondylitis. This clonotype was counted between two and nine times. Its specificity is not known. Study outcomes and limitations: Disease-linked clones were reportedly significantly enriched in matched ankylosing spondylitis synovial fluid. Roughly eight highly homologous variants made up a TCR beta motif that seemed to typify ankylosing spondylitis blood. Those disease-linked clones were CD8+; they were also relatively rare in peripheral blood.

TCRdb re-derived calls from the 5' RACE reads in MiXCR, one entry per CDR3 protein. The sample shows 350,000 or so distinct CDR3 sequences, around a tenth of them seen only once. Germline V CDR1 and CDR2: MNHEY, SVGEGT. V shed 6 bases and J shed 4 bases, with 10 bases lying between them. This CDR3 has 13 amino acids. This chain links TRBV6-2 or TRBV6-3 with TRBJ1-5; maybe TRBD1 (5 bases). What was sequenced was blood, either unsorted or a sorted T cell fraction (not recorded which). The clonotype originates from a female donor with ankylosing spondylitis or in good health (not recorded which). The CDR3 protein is CASRNPGNQPQHF. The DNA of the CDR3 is TGTGCCAGCAGAAATCCAGGGAATCAGCCCCAGCATTTT.